This T cell receptor (beta chain) comes out of a study of T cell responses to AZD1222 COVID-19 vaccine (dated by TCRdb to the early 2020s). Concerning the study at large: A total of 233 trial participants underwent TCR sequencing, of whom around 200 received two doses of AZD1222 and about 25 received two doses of the MenACWY control vaccine. Trial participants were enrolled by age into 18-55, 56-69 and 70-plus year subgroups, with roughly 160, 29 and 62 TCR-sequenced participants respectively. Findings and caveats that apply to the study as a whole: The vaccine-associated CD4 TCRs covered the entire spike protein, and the dominant responses fell in regions 160-218 and 743-854. A significant rise in spike-specific TCR breadth and depth was observed after two AZD1222 doses relative to day 0 and relative to MenACWY recipients. The 56-69-year group was small, and its depth increase did not reach significance, likely because of low power. Because no samples from the day 14 peak response were available, repertoires could be characterized only after the peak T cell response. Nearly half of unique spike-specific TCRs reportedly recognized epitopes outside regions mutated in the B.1.351 and B.1.1.7 variants. Conclusions about previously exposed vaccinees are limited because only five to seven AZD1222 recipients were SARS-CoV-2 seropositive at baseline. Participants were mostly white British and included more females than males, and it was suggested by the authors that clonal diversity may have been underestimated.

Sample time point, as interpreted from the label and publication: about 28 days (+/-7) after the second vaccine dose. AZD1222 recipients whose second dose came at about 4 weeks and those whose second dose came at about 12 weeks were combined into one group, since spike-specific TCR depth and breadth did not differ between the two schedules. Vaccinee samples were obtained from the UK trials COV001 and COV002, which included a single-blind randomized controlled phase 2/3 trial of AZD1222 (ChAdOx1 nCoV-19) in healthy adults. Trial participant PBMC samples were collected at day 0 and day 28 after the second dose for TCRbeta chain sequencing. CDR1 MDHEN and CDR2 SYDVKM are derived from the germline V gene. The CDR3 runs 17 residues from the cysteine to the phenylalanine. Only the CDR3 portion is preserved as DNA: 51 bases, with reading frame beginning at the first base. Trimming takes 4 bases from V and 7 bases from J, and the germline ends sit 20 bases apart.

The CDR3 regions of human TCRbeta chains were analyzed by immunosequencing. The authors' analysis ran thus. Repertoire TCRs were matched against a reference library of SARS-CoV-2-specific TCRs generated with the MIRA antigen-specificity platform. Breadth meant the fraction of unique TCRs that were SARS-CoV-2-associated, whereas depth meant the fraction of total T cells that were SARS-CoV-2-associated. Using the MIRA data, each spike-specific TCR was mapped to the spike region that the TCR reacts to and placed in a CD4 or CD8 class. Log10-transformed breadth and depth values were compared by one-way ANOVA with Sidak's multiple comparisons tests. What TCRdb holds here is the immuneACCESS table cut down to in-frame rearrangements. Part of the clones is not present; checked against another copy, under half of the missing clones reflect an unresolved V gene, and the others are unexplained. V, J and clone size reflect that table, while D and trimming were determined from the DNA. The sample table contains fewer than 100,000 clones; only one count was recorded for around 85% of them. In total, the top ten clones hold around 10% of the sample.

Note on this clone: Its target antigen remains unknown. The record has no base qualities; no much larger clone is one base away.

The source of this sequence is an adult who received the AZD1222 COVID-19 vaccine. Recombination linked TRBV28 to TRBJ1-6; no D segment can be confidently identified. Material: peripheral blood, obtained 28 days after the second AZD1222 dose. The CDR3 here reads CASSSFSGPGPNSPLHF. The sequenced DNA: TGTGCCAGCAGTTCTTTTAGCGGACCCGGCCCGAATTCACCCCTCCACTTT. When the CDR3 is completed using the reference TRBV28 and TRBJ1-6 genes on either side, the full variable domain is DVKVTQSSRYLVKRTGEKVFLECVQDMDHENMFWYRQDPGLGLRLIYFSYDVKMKEKGDIPEGYSVSREKKERFSLILESASTNQTSMYLCASSSFSGPGPNSPLHFGNGTRLTVT.